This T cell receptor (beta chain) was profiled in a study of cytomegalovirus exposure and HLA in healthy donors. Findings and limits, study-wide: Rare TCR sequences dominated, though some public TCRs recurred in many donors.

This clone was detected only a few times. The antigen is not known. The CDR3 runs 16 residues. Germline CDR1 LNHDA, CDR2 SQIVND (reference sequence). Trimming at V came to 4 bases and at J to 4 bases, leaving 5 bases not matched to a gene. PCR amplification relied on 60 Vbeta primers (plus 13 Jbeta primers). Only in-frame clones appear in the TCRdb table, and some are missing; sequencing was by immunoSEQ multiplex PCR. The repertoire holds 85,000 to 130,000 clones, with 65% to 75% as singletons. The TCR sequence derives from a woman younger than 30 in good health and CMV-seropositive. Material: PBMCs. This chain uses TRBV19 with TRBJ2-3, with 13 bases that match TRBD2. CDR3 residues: CASSTRLAGGADTQYF. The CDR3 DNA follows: TGTGCCAGTAGTACGAGACTAGCGGGAGGCGCAGATACGCAGTATTTT.